Listed below are T cell receptor beta chains from one sample, sequenced in a study of metastatic and nonmetastatic thyroid tumors. TCRdb reprocessed the PCR reads using MiXCR. The data hold about 7,000 clones, with under 20% observed a single time. The sample comprised adjacent normal tissue. All receptors derive from a male donor with papillary thyroid cancer or a benign thyroid nodule (not recorded which). Some clones in this sample may be carry-over from other donors' samples. The CDR3 runs from the conserved cysteine through the conserved F or W. The D gene is left open where the match is weak. Some rows have no size entry. The others give once, few or many, or a class for an expanded clone.

clone size,J gene,V gene,D gene,CDR3 DNA,CDR3 protein
-,TRBJ1-1,TRBV2,-,TGTGCCAGCAGCCAGAGGGTTCTCCGAAACACTGAAGCTTTCTTT,CASSQRVLRNTEAFF
few,TRBJ2-5,TRBV24-1,TRBD2,TGTGCCACCAGTACTAGCGGGGACCCTCGGAAGACCCAGTACTTC,CATSTSGDPRKTQYF
-,TRBJ2-7,TRBV27,TRBD1,TGTGCCAGCAGCCTGGGACAGGACTACGAGCAGTACTTC,CASSLGQDYEQYF
-,TRBJ1-3,TRBV19,-,TGTGCCAGTAGTATCAGGGGCTCTGGAAACACCATATATTTT,CASSIRGSGNTIYF
medium-sized,TRBJ1-6,TRBV20-1,-,TGCAGTGGGAGCTCCTATAATTCACCCCTCCACTTT,CSGSSYNSPLHF
-,TRBJ1-1,TRBV20-1,-,TGCAGTGCCATTACTCCGGCGAAAACTGAAGCTTTCTTT,CSAITPAKTEAFF
few,TRBJ1-1,TRBV15,TRBD1,TGTGCCACCAGCCTCACTAGGGACAGTGAAGCTTTCTTT,CATSLTRDSEAFF
-,TRBJ2-3,TRBV19,TRBD2,TGTGCCAGTAGTATCAAGGCGGGGGTAAGGGTCTTTGGCACAGATACGCAGTATTTT,CASSIKAGVRVFGTDTQYF
large,TRBJ2-5,TRBV28,TRBD1,TGTGCCAGCAGTTTTGGGGACAGCCAAGAGACCCAGTACTTC,CASSFGDSQETQYF
-,TRBJ2-3,TRBV3-1,TRBD2,TGTGCCAGCAGCCTACGACTAAGCGGGGGCACAGATACGCAGTATTTT,CASSLRLSGGTDTQYF
many,TRBJ2-7,TRBV3-1,-,TGTGCCAGCAGCCCTCACGGGCCCGGGAGCGAGCAGTACTTC,CASSPHGPGSEQYF
few,TRBJ2-3,TRBV28,-,TGTGCCAGCAGTTTGGGCAGGGGCACAGATACGCAGTATTTT,CASSLGRGTDTQYF
many,TRBJ1-2,TRBV4-1,TRBD1,TGCGCCAGCAGCCTCACAGGGGAGCCTGGCTACACCTTC,CASSLTGEPGYTF
-,TRBJ1-2,TRBV30,-,TGTGCCTGGAGTAAGGGACGGCAGTATGGCTACACCTTC,CAWSKGRQYGYTF
-,TRBJ1-2,TRBV12-3/TRBV12-4,TRBD1,TGTGCCAGCAGTCCAGAGGGGGCGAATGGCTACACCTTC,CASSPEGANGYTF